Each of the 27 T cell receptor beta chains below was sequenced from the same sample in a study of beta chain features in type 1 diabetes. Reverse transcribing all isolated RNA meant expressed TCRB transcripts were sequenced. Some clones are missing from TCRdb's copy, which holds only in-frame ones; the method was immunoSEQ multiplex PCR. The data show 400,000 to 550,000 clones, about an eighth seen once. The sample comprised naive CD4+ T cells from blood. The receptor source for this set is a woman under 30 in good health.

There are a few counts of this clone. The chain combines TRBV6-1 with TRBJ2-7; possible D gene TRBD2, 6 bases. Trimming shortened V by 1 base and J by 0 bases, and 10 bases separated the two germline ends. Germline V CDR1 and CDR2: MNHNS, SASEGT. This CDR3 is built from 15 residues. Written as DNA, the CDR3 is TGTGCCAGCAGTGAAGTCGGAGGGAACTCCTACGAGCAGTACTTC. It encodes CASSEVGGNSYEQYF.

This clone has just a few counts. The CDR3 nucleotides are TGCGCCAGCAGCCCTCGGGGGGACCCAGATACGCAGTATTTT. Translated: CASSPRGDPDTQYF. The chain carries TRBV4-3 and TRBJ2-3, with 7 nucleotides matching TRBD2. This CDR3 has 14 residues. Germline assignment: CDR1 LGHNA and CDR2 YSLEER. Trimming removed 4 bases from V and 4 bases from J; junction bases left unmatched: 5.

The gene calls are TRBV2 and TRBJ1-2, with 9 bases fitting TRBD1. Germline-derived CDR1 and CDR2 are SNHLY and FYNNEI. Trimming cost V 8 bases and J 3 bases; bases outside gene matches: 7. The length of the CDR3 is 14 residues. CDR3 amino acids: CASAGTGQDYGYTF. For the CDR3, the DNA is TGTGCCAGCGCTGGGACAGGGCAGGACTATGGCTACACCTTC.

This clone was seen a handful of times. The V call is TRBV29-1, the J call TRBJ2-1, with D possibly called TRBD1 or TRBD2 (6 bases each). Trimming shortened V by 4 bases and J by 0 bases, and 13 bases separated the two germline ends. Germline values: CDR1 SQVTM, CDR2 ANQGSEA. This CDR3 has 15 amino acids. The CDR3 loop is CSVVRGPSSYNEQFF. The CDR3 coding sequence is TGCAGCGTTGTACGGGGGCCAAGCTCCTACAATGAGCAGTTCTTC.

The chain links TRBV29-1 to TRBJ2-1, with a possible D match to TRBD1 (5 bases). Per germline, CDR1 SQVTM and CDR2 ANQGSEA. This CDR3 has 11 amino acids. Trimming left V 3 bases short and J 9 bases short, with 9 bases between. DNA of the CDR3: TGCAGCGTTGAGCAGGGTGGTGAGCAGTTCTTC. Its translation is CSVEQGGEQFF.

J is TRBJ2-5 and V is TRBV6-6; 8 bases match TRBD1. In germline, CDR1 is MNHNY, CDR2 SVGAGI (reference sequence). J gave up 5 bases and V 10 bases, and 15 bases lay outside the gene matches. This CDR3 has 15 residues. The CDR3 nucleotides are TGTGCCACCCACTCGGGCAGGGGGCTAAGTGAGACCCAGTACTTC. Its translation: CATHSGRGLSETQYF.

This clone has just a few counts. This sequence joins TRBV19 and TRBJ1-1; 10 nucleotides agree with TRBD1. Germline-derived CDR1 and CDR2 are LNHDA and SQIVND (reference sequence). With V trimmed by 1 base and J by 0 bases, 5 bases remained unmatched. The CDR3 totals 17 residues. CDR3 amino acids: CASSIGTGGTMNTEAFF. The CDR3, as DNA: TGTGCCAGTAGTATAGGGACAGGGGGGACCATGAACACTGAAGCTTTCTTT.

This clone turned up a few times. This sequence joins TRBV4-1 and TRBJ2-3; D is undetermined. The V gene lost 1 base and the J gene lost 4 bases, with 9 bases spanning the gap. From germline, CDR1 is MGHRA and CDR2 YSYEKL. This CDR3 contains 14 residues. The CDR3 sequence is CASSQGGPADTQYF. The CDR3 DNA reads as TGCGCCAGCAGCCAAGGAGGTCCCGCAGATACGCAGTATTTT.

This chain connects TRBV6-1 to TRBJ2-2; D unresolved. The CDR3 spans 13 residues. Germline V gives CDR1 MNHNS, CDR2 SASEGT. Trimming took off 6 bases at V and 1 base at J, with 6 bases between the two ends. The CDR3, as DNA: TGTGCCAGCAGGCGATTGAACACCGGGGAGCTGTTTTTT. Encoded protein: CASRRLNTGELFF.

The genes are TRBV11-3 and TRBJ2-3; 11 bases map to TRBD2. The V segment lost 5 bases and the J segment 2 bases; nucleotides outside the gene matches: 9. This CDR3 spans 17 amino acids. Germline V gives CDR1 SGHNT, CDR2 YENEEA. The CDR3, as DNA: TGTGCCAGCAGCGACGGCACACTAGCGGGAGCCACAGATACGCAGTATTTT. It specifies CASSDGTLAGATDTQYF.

This clone was seen a few times. The chain joins TRBV29-1 to TRBJ1-2, with D perhaps matching TRBD1 (5 bases). The V and J ends lost 3 bases and 4 bases respectively, with 24 bases between them. The length of the CDR3 is 17 residues. Per germline, CDR1 SQVTM and CDR2 ANQGSEA. The CDR3 sequence: CSVDLSRDSQLGYGYTF. The CDR3 nucleotides are TGCAGCGTTGATCTAAGCCGCGACAGCCAACTAGGCTATGGCTACACCTTC.

This chain uses TRBV27 with TRBJ2-7; TRBD2 matches at 9 bases. Germline loops: CDR1 MNHEY, CDR2 SMNVEV (reference sequence). The V and J ends lost 4 bases and 0 bases, in that order; junction bases with no gene match: 4. This CDR3 spans 15 amino acids. The CDR3 DNA reads TGTGCCAGCAGTTCTAGCGGGGTGAGCTCCTACGAGCAGTACTTC. This translates into CASSSSGVSSYEQYF.

The chain couples TRBV9 to TRBJ1-5, with D perhaps TRBD1 (5 bases). The germline CDR1 and CDR2 sequences are SGDLS and YYNGEE. The CDR3 spans 17 residues. With 0 bases removed from V and 0 bases from J, the gap between germline ends came to 13 bases. This chain's CDR3 is CASSVGRERNSNQPQHF. CDR3 coding DNA: TGTGCCAGCAGCGTAGGCAGGGAGAGGAATAGCAATCAGCCCCAGCATTTT.

This clone was observed a handful of times. This chain connects TRBV7-2 to TRBJ1-2, with a weak D call TRBD1 (6 bases). Germline V gene lookup returns CDR1 SGHTA and CDR2 FQGNSA. The CDR3 has 15 residues. Trimming cost V 3 bases and J 7 bases, with 18 bases left between them. CDR3 DNA: TGTGCCAGCAGCTTTTCGGTCCGGGACACAATTGGCTACACCTTC. The encoded protein is CASSFSVRDTIGYTF.

The V and J genes are TRBV30 and TRBJ1-1; maybe TRBD1 (5 bases). The CDR3 has 14 amino acids. V shed 4 bases and J shed 1 base, with 13 bases lying between them. Germline CDR1 reads GTSNPN; CDR2 reads SVGIG (reference sequence). The CDR3 nucleotides read TGTGCCTGGACACCCGGGGGGAAGAACACTGAAGCTTTCTTT. This gives the protein CAWTPGGKNTEAFF. The full variable domain, completed using reference TRBV30 and TRBJ1-1, is SQTIHQWPATLVQPVGSPLSLECTVEGTSNPNLYWYRQAAGRGLQLLFYSVGIGQISSEVPQNLSASRPQDRQFILSSKKLLLSDSGFYLCAWTPGGKNTEAFFGQGTRLTVV.

The genes are TRBV11-2 and TRBJ2-2; TRBD2 aligns across 9 bases. Looked up from germline, CDR1 is SGHAT and CDR2 is FQNNGV. V trimming: 2 bases; J trimming: 6 bases; junction bases outside the gene matches: 7. The length of the CDR3 is 16 residues. The CDR3 reads CASSLWRGGPSGELFF. The DNA of the CDR3 is TGTGCCAGCAGCTTATGGCGGGGGGGCCCCTCCGGGGAGCTGTTTTTT.

This sequence joins TRBV4-2 and TRBJ2-7, with TRBD2 identical over 7 bases. CDR3 size: 16 residues. J gave up 0 bases and V 1 base, and 6 bases lay outside the gene matches. Germline assignment: CDR1 LGHNA and CDR2 YNFKEQ. The CDR3 protein is CASSQVAREGSYEQYV. The CDR3 DNA reads as TGTGCCAGCAGCCAAGTGGCCAGGGAGGGCTCCTACGAGCAGTACGTC.

This clone has more than one count but fewer than ten. The chain recombines TRBV28 with TRBJ1-1; D call uncertain. Per the germline V gene, CDR1 is MDHEN and CDR2 is SYDVKM. V gave up 3 bases and J gave up 11 bases, with 13 bases separating them. CDR3 length: 12 residues. The CDR3, as DNA: TGTGCCAGCAGTTTCCCTAGCGGGGAGGCTTTCTTT. It translates to CASSFPSGEAFF.

V is TRBV7-9 and J is TRBJ2-1; 15 bases match TRBD2. V lost 6 bases and J lost 4; bases outside the gene matches: 7. CDR3 length: 17 amino acids. Germline V gene sequence: CDR1 SEHNR, CDR2 FQNEAQ (reference sequence). The CDR3 sequence is CASRIPGLAGGYNEQFF. DNA of the CDR3: TGTGCCAGCAGGATCCCGGGACTAGCGGGAGGTTACAATGAGCAGTTCTTC.

The chain recombines TRBV14 with TRBJ2-3, with 7 bases that match TRBD1. The length of the CDR3 is 16 residues. Germline V CDR1 and CDR2: SGHDN, FVKESK. V shed 3 bases and J 1 base; nucleotides not matched to a gene: 7. This CDR3 reads CASSHRDRRGTDTQYF. DNA for the CDR3: TGTGCCAGCAGCCACCGGGACAGAAGGGGCACAGATACGCAGTATTTT. The full variable domain, in which reference TRBV14 and TRBJ2-3 provide the parts outside the CDR3, is EAGVTQFPSHSVIEKGQTVTLRCDPISGHDNLYWYRRVMGKEIKFLLHFVKESKQDESGMPNNRFLAERTGGTYSTLKVQPAELEDSGVYFCASSHRDRRGTDTQYFGPGTRLTVL.

This sequence joins TRBV2 and TRBJ1-3, with D unresolved. V was shortened by 2 bases and J by 4 bases, with 9 bases between the two germline ends. Germline V gives CDR1 SNHLY, CDR2 FYNNEI. The CDR3 covers 14 residues. In DNA form, the CDR3 reads TGTGCCAGCAGTGAAAGCGCTAAAGGAAACACCATATATTTT. It specifies CASSESAKGNTIYF.

This clone was seen a handful of times. V gene TRBV7-9 combines with J gene TRBJ2-7; the match to TRBD1 covers 11 bases. Germline CDR1 is SEHNR and CDR2 is FQNEAQ (reference sequence). This CDR3 spans 16 amino acids. The ends lost 3 bases at V and 4 bases at J; junction bases unmatched: 8. The chain's CDR3 is CASSFYLGQGVYEQYV. The CDR3 bases are TGTGCCAGCAGCTTTTACCTGGGACAGGGGGTTTACGAGCAGTACGTC.

The chain joins TRBV18 to TRBJ2-7; 11 bases line up with TRBD2. The J segment lost 10 bases and the V segment lost 5 bases, leaving 7 bases of the junction unmatched. Per the germline V gene, CDR1 is KGHSH and CDR2 is LQKENI. The CDR3 is made up of 13 amino acids. CDR3 DNA sequence: TGTGCCAGCTCAGCGGGACTAGCGGCCACCCAGTACTTC. Its protein is CASSAGLAATQYF.

This chain connects TRBV4-3 to TRBJ2-1; 7 bases are a match to TRBD2. The CDR3 runs 15 residues. J was trimmed by 0 bases and V by 1 base; bases with no gene match: 0. CDR1 and CDR2 from the germline V gene are LGHNA and YSLEER. CDR3 sequence: CASSQGEGSYNEQFF. CDR3 bases: TGCGCCAGCAGCCAAGGGGAGGGCTCCTACAATGAGCAGTTCTTC.

This clone has more than one count but fewer than ten. The chain is built from TRBV28 and TRBJ2-7; unclear D gene. Germline V gives CDR1 MDHEN, CDR2 SYDVKM. The CDR3 length is 12 residues. The V gene lost 8 bases and the J gene lost 9 bases, with 17 bases spanning the gap. The CDR3 DNA is TGTGCCAGCGGACCATTGGTGAACCGGCAGTACGTC. Its protein product is CASGPLVNRQYV.

This clone was seen a handful of times. The rearrangement uses TRBV7-9 and TRBJ1-1; weak D call: TRBD1 (5 bases). Germline V gene data show CDR1 as SEHNR and CDR2 as FQNEAQ (reference sequence). The CDR3 is 14 residues long. Trimming removed 0 bases from V and 5 bases from J, with 10 bases in between. CDR3 region: CASSLALGETEAFF. CDR3 bases: TGTGCCAGCAGCTTAGCGTTGGGGGAGACTGAAGCTTTCTTT.

This clone was counted between two and nine times. The chain has TRBV14 and TRBJ1-2; TRBD1 matches at 9 bases. The CDR3 consists of 16 residues. Losses at the gene ends were 3 bases for V and 2 bases for J; bases not matched to a gene: 7. Germline V lookup: CDR1 SGHDN, CDR2 FVKESK. In DNA form, the CDR3 reads TGTGCCAGCAGCCAGAGGACAGGGGCGACCAACTATGGCTACACCTTC. Amino acid sequence: CASSQRTGATNYGYTF.